The 18 T cell receptor beta chains below all came from one sample that was sequenced in a study of shared clonotypes between healthy human individuals. TCRdb's copy holds only in-frame clones and misses some; the assay was immunoSEQ multiplex PCR. The repertoire includes more than 2,000,000 clones, about 92% of them detected once, and roughly 0.13% sits in the top ten. The sample was naive CD4+ T cells sorted from blood. Subset indicated: CD45RA+ positively selected. These receptors all stem from a young man in good health.

The chain recombines TRBV5-1 with TRBJ2-7; D could derive from TRBD1 or TRBD2 (5 bases each). Trimming pared 0 bases from V and 5 bases from J, leaving 12 bases between. Germline V CDR1 and CDR2: SGHRS, YFSETQ. CDR3 length: 14 residues. The CDR3, as DNA: TGCGCCAGCAGCTTGGGGGGACCTAGGGACGAGCAGTACTTC. It yields the protein CASSLGGPRDEQYF.

A note on this clone: The sample has other DNA sequences that encode this CDR3 too. CDR3 nucleotides: TGTGCCTGGAGGTCTAGCGGGAGCTACGAGCAGTACTTC. Protein product: CAWRSSGSYEQYF. The chain has TRBV30 and TRBJ2-7, with 10 bases identical to TRBD2. CDR1 and CDR2 from the germline V gene are GTSNPN and SVGIG (reference sequence). Trimming removed 3 bases from V and 3 bases from J; junction bases left unmatched: 2. The CDR3 is 13 residues long.

This CDR3 is CASSEPPEYNEQFF. CDR3 bases: TGTGCCAGCAGTGAACCCCCAGAATACAATGAGCAGTTCTTC. The V call is TRBV2, the J call TRBJ2-1, with D unclear. Germline V gives CDR1 SNHLY, CDR2 FYNNEI. Trimming stripped 2 bases from V and 4 bases from J, with 9 bases between. CDR3 length: 14 residues.

The chain combines TRBV18 with TRBJ2-5; D is undetermined. Germline V gene sequence: CDR1 KGHSH, CDR2 LQKENI. There are 17 residues in the CDR3. V lost 4 bases and J 5 bases, leaving 23 bases between the germline ends. For the CDR3, the DNA is TGTGCCAGCTCACGGCTAGGACCGACAACCGTCGGGGAGACCCAGTACTTC. It is translated as CASSRLGPTTVGETQYF.

CDR3 amino acids: CATSRDGTVEETQYF. The CDR3 DNA reads TGTGCCACCAGCAGAGATGGGACAGTGGAAGAGACCCAGTACTTC. The chain couples TRBV15 to TRBJ2-5; the match to TRBD1 covers 7 bases. CDR1 is LNHNV, CDR2 YYDKDF, per germline (reference sequence). V lost 0 bases to trimming and J lost 3 bases; unmatched junction nucleotides: 4. CDR3 length equals 15 residues. Together with reference TRBV15 and TRBJ2-5, the CDR3 gives the full variable domain: DAMVIQNPRYQVTQFGKPVTLSCSQTLNHNVMYWYQQKSSQAPKLLFHYYDKDFNNEADTPDNFQSRRPNTSFCFLDIRSPGLGDTAMYLCATSRDGTVEETQYFGPGTRLLVL.

This chain links TRBV19 with TRBJ1-1; D gene unclear. CDR3 length equals 15 residues. Germline V CDR1 and CDR2: LNHDA, SQIVND (reference sequence). V was pared by 3 bases and J by 7 bases, with 18 bases between. CDR3 nucleotide sequence: TGTGCCAGTAGTATTAATCCAGTAGACCTTAGTGAAGCTTTCTTT. Protein product: CASSINPVDLSEAFF.

The rearrangement links TRBV7-9 to TRBJ1-4; TRBD1 matches at 12 bases. The V segment lost 5 bases and the J segment 1 base; nucleotides outside the gene matches: 11. This CDR3 region has 19 residues. Germline V gives CDR1 SEHNR, CDR2 FQNEAQ (reference sequence). The CDR3 DNA sequence: TGTGCCAGCAGCAGGAACCGGGACAGGGGGCAAGTAACTAATGAAAAACTGTTTTTT. Encoded protein: CASSRNRDRGQVTNEKLFF.

This chain links TRBV5-1 with TRBJ2-6; D possibly corresponds to TRBD1 (5 bases). V was trimmed by 3 bases and J by 2 bases, leaving 15 bases between them. Germline V gene data show CDR1 as SGHRS and CDR2 as YFSETQ. There are 17 residues in the CDR3. This chain's CDR3 is CASSWGYQGTGANVLTF. CDR3 nucleotide sequence: TGCGCCAGCAGCTGGGGCTATCAGGGCACTGGGGCCAACGTCCTGACTTTC.

This clone was counted a single time. The chain links TRBV4-3 to TRBJ2-2, with TRBD2 matching 8 bases. Trimming at V came to 0 bases and at J to 7 bases, leaving 7 bases not matched to a gene. CDR3 length: 16 residues. In germline, CDR1 is LGHNA, CDR2 YSLEER. CDR3 sequence (DNA): TGCGCCAGCAGCCAAGAGGGCGGGAGGCTCGGCGGGGAGCTGTTTTTT. It codes for CASSQEGGRLGGELFF.

V usage is TRBV6-5 and J usage is TRBJ2-5; unclear D gene. The J call may be wrong; the DNA end is better matched by TRBJ2-7. CDR3 length: 14 residues. Germline CDR1 reads MNHEY; CDR2 reads SVGAGI. The CDR3: CASSYSIGAYEQYF. DNA for the CDR3: TGTGCCAGCAGTTACTCGATTGGGGCCTACGAGCAGTACTTC.

The chain links TRBV5-4 to TRBJ1-2; 7 bases line up with TRBD1. The CDR3 covers 15 residues. The trim removed 7 bases at V and 3 bases at J, leaving 12 bases unmatched. In germline, CDR1 is SGHNT, CDR2 YYREEE (reference sequence). The CDR3 nucleotides read TGTGCCAGCCAACACCGGGACAGTAAGGACTATGGCTACACCTTC. As protein: CASQHRDSKDYGYTF.

The rearrangement joins TRBV28 to TRBJ2-7, with D maybe TRBD2 (5 bases). The germline V and J ends were trimmed by 7 bases and 1 base, with 14 bases remaining between them. The CDR3 consists of 14 residues. The V gene's germline CDR1 is MDHEN and CDR2 SYDVKM. In nucleotides, the CDR3 is TGTGCCAGCATCGGAGGACCCTATTCCTACGAGCAGTACTTC. This translates into CASIGGPYSYEQYF.

The chain is built from TRBV18 and TRBJ2-7, with 7 bases lining up with TRBD1. V was clipped by 3 bases and J by 3 bases; unmatched bases: 14. This CDR3 is built from 17 residues. CDR1 and CDR2 (germline): KGHSH, LQKENI. The CDR3, as DNA: TGTGCCAGCTCACCCAAAACCGGACAGGTAGCCGGCTACGAGCAGTACTTC. Protein: CASSPKTGQVAGYEQYF.

This rearrangement joins TRBV11-2 to TRBJ2-7; D may be TRBD1 (6 bases). The CDR3 is 16 residues long. Germline V gene lookup returns CDR1 SGHAT and CDR2 FQNNGV. The V and J ends lost 2 bases and 6 bases respectively, with 20 bases between them. CDR3 sequence: CASSLRYNRDSGEQYF. The CDR3 DNA sequence: TGTGCCAGCAGCTTACGATATAACAGGGATAGTGGCGAGCAGTACTTC.

The genes are TRBV7-9 and TRBJ2-7; 7 bases are shared with TRBD1. Germline V gives CDR1 SEHNR, CDR2 FQNEAQ (reference sequence). The CDR3 runs 14 residues. V shed 5 bases, J shed 4 bases, and the junction held 8 bases outside the gene matches. CDR3: CASSPSDRPYEQYF. The CDR3 coding sequence is TGTGCCAGCAGCCCCTCGGACAGGCCATACGAGCAGTACTTC.

The chain is built from TRBV5-1 and TRBJ1-2; 7 bases map to TRBD1. Per germline, CDR1 SGHRS and CDR2 YFSETQ. Losses at the gene ends were 7 bases for V and 4 bases for J; bases not matched to a gene: 10. This CDR3 spans 14 amino acids. The CDR3 nucleotides read TGCGCCAGCCGCCGACAGGGCAACACCTATGGCTACACCTTC. Protein: CASRRQGNTYGYTF. The entire variable domain, with the rest obtained from reference TRBV5-1 and TRBJ1-2, is as follows: KAGVTQTPRYLIKTRGQQVTLSCSPISGHRSVSWYQQTPGQGLQFLFEYFSETQRNKGNFPGRFSGRQFSNSRSEMNVSTLELGDSALYLCASRRQGNTYGYTFGSGTRLTVV.

The chain joins TRBV19 to TRBJ2-3, with D perhaps matching TRBD2 (5 bases). The CDR3 consists of 17 residues. Trimming removed 3 bases at V and 1 base at J, with 17 bases between. Germline values: CDR1 LNHDA, CDR2 SQIVND (reference sequence). CDR3 sequence reads: CASSIKRSGAGTDTQYF. In DNA, the CDR3 is TGTGCCAGTAGTATTAAAAGGAGCGGAGCCGGCACAGATACGCAGTATTTT.

This chain joins TRBV28 and TRBJ1-5; the D is unclear. V gave up 5 bases and J gave up 4 bases, with 12 bases separating them. Per germline, CDR1 MDHEN and CDR2 SYDVKM. The CDR3 spans 14 residues. The CDR3, as DNA: TGTGCCAGCAGTCCCCCTAGGGAAAATCAGCCCCAGCATTTT. Translated: CASSPPRENQPQHF. The whole variable domain, remainder taken from reference TRBV28 and TRBJ1-5, is DVKVTQSSRYLVKRTGEKVFLECVQDMDHENMFWYRQDPGLGLRLIYFSYDVKMKEKGDIPEGYSVSREKKERFSLILESASTNQTSMYLCASSPPRENQPQHFGDGTRLSIL.